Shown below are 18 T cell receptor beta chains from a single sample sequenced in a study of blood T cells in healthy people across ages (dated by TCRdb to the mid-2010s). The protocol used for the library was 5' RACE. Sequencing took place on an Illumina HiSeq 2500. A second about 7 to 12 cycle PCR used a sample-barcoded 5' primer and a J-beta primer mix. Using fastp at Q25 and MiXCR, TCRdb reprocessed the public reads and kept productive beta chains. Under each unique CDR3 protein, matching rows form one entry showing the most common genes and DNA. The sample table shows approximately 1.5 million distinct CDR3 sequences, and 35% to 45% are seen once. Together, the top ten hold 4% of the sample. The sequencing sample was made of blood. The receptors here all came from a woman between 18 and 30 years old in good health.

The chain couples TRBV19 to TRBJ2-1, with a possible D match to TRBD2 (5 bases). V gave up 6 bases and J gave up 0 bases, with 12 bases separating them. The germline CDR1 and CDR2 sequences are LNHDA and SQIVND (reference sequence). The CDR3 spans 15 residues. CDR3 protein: CASSRGFGSYNEQFF. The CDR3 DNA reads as TGTGCCAGTAGCCGGGGTTTTGGCTCCTACAATGAGCAGTTCTTC.

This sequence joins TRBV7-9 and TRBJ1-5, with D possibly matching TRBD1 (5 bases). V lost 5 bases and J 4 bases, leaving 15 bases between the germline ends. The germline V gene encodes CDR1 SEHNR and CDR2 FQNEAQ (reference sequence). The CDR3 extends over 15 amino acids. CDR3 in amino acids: CASSPTGTRNQPQHF. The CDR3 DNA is TGTGCCAGCAGCCCCACAGGTACGAGAAATCAGCCCCAGCATTTT.

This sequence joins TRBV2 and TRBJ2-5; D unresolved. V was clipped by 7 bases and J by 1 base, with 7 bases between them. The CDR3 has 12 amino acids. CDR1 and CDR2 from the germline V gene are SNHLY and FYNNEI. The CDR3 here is CASIRFQETQYF. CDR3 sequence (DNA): TGTGCCAGCATCAGGTTCCAAGAGACCCAGTACTTC. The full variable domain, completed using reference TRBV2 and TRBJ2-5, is EPEVTQTPSHQVTQMGQEVILRCVPISNHLYFYWYRQILGQKVEFLVSFYNNEISEKSEIFDDQFSVERPDGSNFTLKIRSTKLEDSAMYFCASIRFQETQYFGPGTRLLVL.

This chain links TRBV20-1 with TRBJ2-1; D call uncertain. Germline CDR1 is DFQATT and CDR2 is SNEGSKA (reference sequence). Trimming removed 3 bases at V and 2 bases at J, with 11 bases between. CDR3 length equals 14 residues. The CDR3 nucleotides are TGCAGTGCTAGGGGCGCGAAACCCTACAATGAGCAGTTCTTC. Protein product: CSARGAKPYNEQFF.

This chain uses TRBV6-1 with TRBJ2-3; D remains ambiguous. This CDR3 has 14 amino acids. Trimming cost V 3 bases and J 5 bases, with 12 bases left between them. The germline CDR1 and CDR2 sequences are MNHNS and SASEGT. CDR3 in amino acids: CASSEGFSLDTQYF. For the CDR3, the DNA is TGTGCCAGCAGTGAGGGCTTCTCATTAGATACGCAGTATTTT.

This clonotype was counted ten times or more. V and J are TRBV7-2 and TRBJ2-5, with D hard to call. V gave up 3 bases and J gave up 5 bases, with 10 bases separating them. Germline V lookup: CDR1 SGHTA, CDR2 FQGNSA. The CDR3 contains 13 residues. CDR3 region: CASSLGRTETQYF. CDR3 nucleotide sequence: TGTGCCAGCAGCTTGGGCCGGACCGAGACCCAGTACTTC.

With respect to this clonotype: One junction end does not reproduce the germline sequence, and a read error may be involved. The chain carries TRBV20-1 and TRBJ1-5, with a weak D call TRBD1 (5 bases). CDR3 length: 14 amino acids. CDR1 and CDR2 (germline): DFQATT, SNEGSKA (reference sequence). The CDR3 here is CSARIGTSYQPRHF. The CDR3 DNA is TGCAGTGCTAGAATAGGGACTTCCTATCAGCCCCGGCATTTT.

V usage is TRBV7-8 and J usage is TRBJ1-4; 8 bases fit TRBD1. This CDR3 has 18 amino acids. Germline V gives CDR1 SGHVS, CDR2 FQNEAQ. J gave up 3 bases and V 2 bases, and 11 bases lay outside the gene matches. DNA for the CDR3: TGTGCCAGCAGCTTATATCCCCCGCAGACAGGGGCTAATGAAAAACTGTTTTTT. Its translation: CASSLYPPQTGANEKLFF.

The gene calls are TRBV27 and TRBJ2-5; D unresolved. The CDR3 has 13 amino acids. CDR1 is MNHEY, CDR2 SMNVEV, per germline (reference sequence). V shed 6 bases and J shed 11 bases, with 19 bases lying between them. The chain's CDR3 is CASSPLDRNEQYF. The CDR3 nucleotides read TGTGCCAGCAGCCCCCTAGATCGCAATGAGCAGTACTTC.

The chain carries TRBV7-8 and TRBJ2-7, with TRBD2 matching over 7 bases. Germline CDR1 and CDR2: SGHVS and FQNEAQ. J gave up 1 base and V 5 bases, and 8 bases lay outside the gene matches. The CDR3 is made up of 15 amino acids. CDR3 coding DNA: TGTGCCAGCAGCGGAGCTAGCGGTCCTTCCTACGAGCAGTACTTC. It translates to CASSGASGPSYEQYF.

Written as DNA, the CDR3 is TGCAGCGCCCCGCGGGGGTCAGCGATAGATACGCAGTATTTT. Its translation is CSAPRGSAIDTQYF. This chain joins TRBV29-1 and TRBJ2-3, with TRBD2 matching 7 bases. Germline values: CDR1 SQVTM, CDR2 ANQGSEA. The V gene end was trimmed by 7 bases and the J gene end by 5 bases; junction bases not matched to a gene: 12. This CDR3 has 14 amino acids.

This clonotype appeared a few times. CDR3 coding DNA: TGTGCCAGCAGCCAAGCGGTTTTTGAGCGACAGGGAGTGAATGGCTACACCTTC. It is translated as CASSQAVFERQGVNGYTF. This chain links TRBV4-2 with TRBJ1-2; TRBD1 matches at 7 bases. V gave up 1 base and J gave up 6 bases; unmatched junction bases: 17. The CDR3 is 18 residues long. The germline V gene has CDR1 LGHNA and CDR2 YNFKEQ.

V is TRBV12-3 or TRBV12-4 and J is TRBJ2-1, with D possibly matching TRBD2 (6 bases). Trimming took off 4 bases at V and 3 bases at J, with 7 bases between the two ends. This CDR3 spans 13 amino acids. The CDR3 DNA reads TGTGCCAGCAGTTCGGGGGACTACAATGAGCAGTTCTTC. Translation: CASSSGDYNEQFF.

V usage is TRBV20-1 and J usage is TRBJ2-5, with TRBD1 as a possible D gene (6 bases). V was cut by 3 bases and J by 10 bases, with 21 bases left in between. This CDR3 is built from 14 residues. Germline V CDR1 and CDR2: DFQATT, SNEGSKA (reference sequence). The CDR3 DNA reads TGCAGTGCTAGGGCCGCAGGGGTCCTACCGGACCAGTACTTC. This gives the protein CSARAAGVLPDQYF.

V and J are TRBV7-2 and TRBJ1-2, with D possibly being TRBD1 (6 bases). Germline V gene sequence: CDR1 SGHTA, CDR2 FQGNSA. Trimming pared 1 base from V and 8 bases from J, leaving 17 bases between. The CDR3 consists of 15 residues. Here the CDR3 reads CASSLVWRRGWGYTF. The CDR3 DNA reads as TGTGCCAGCAGCTTAGTCTGGCGCAGGGGTTGGGGCTACACCTTC. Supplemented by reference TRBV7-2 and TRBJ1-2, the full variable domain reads GAGVSQSPSNKVTEKGKDVELRCDPISGHTALYWYRQSLGQGLEFLIYFQGNSAPDKSGLPSDRFSAERTGGSVSTLTIQRTQQEDSAVYLCASSLVWRRGWGYTFGSGTRLTVV.

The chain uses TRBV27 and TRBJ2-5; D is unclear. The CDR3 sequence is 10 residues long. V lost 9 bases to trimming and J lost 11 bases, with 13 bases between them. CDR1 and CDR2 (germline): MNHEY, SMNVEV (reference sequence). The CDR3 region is CASSWKGQYF. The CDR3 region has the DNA TGTGCCAGTTCTTGGAAGGGTCAGTACTTC.

The DNA of the CDR3 is TGTGCCAGCAGCTTGTCGAGGGGGGGCCTTGATGAGCAGTTCTTC. This encodes CASSLSRGGLDEQFF. The chain uses TRBV7-8 and TRBJ2-1, with D possibly being TRBD2 (7 bases). This CDR3 comprises 15 residues. CDR1 and CDR2 from the germline V gene are SGHVS and FQNEAQ. The V and J ends lost 3 bases and 8 bases respectively, with 17 bases between them.

DNA of the CDR3: TGTGCCACCAGCAGAGATTGGGGGTTTGGCTACACCTTC. It codes for CATSRDWGFGYTF. The chain is built from TRBV15 and TRBJ1-2; a weak D match, TRBD1 (5 bases). This CDR3 is built from 13 residues. Germline V gene sequence: CDR1 LNHNV, CDR2 YYDKDF (reference sequence). Trimming removed 0 bases at V and 7 bases at J, with 9 bases between.